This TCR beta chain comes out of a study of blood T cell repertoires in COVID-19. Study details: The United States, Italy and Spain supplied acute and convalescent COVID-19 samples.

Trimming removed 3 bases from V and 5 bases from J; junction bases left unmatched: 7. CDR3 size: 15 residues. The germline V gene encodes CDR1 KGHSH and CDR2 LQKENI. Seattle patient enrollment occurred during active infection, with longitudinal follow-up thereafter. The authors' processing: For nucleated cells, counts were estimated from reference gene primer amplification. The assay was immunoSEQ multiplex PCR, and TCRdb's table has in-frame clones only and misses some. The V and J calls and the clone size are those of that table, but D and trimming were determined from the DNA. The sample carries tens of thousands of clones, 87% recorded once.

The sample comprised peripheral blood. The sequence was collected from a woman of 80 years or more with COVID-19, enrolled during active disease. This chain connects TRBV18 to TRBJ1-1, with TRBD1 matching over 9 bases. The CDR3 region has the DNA TGTGCCAGCTCACCGACAGGGGGAAGAGGAACTGAAGCTTTCTTT. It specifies CASSPTGGRGTEAFF.